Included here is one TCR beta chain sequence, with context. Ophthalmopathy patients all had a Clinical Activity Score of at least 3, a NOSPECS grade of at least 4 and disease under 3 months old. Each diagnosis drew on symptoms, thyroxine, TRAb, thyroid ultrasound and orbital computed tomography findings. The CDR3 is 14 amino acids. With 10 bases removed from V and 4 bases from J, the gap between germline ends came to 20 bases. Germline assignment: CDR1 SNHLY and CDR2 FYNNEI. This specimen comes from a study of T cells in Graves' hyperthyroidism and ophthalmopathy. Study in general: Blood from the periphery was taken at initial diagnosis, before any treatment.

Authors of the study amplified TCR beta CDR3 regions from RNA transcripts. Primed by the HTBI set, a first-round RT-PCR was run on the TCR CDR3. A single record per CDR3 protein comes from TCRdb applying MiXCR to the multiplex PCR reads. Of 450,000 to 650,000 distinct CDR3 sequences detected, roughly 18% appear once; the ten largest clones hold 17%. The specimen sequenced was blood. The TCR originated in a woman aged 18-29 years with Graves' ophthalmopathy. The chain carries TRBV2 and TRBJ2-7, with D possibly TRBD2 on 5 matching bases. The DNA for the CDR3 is TGTGCCACCTTACCTACGGACGGGAAATACGAGCAGTACTTC. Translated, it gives CATLPTDGKYEQYF.